This note documents a single T cell receptor beta chain sequence. The record originates from a study of CD8 T cells in Susac syndrome. RNA totalling about 0.5 to 1 ug underwent reverse transcription with random hexamers. TCRdb re-called the immunoSEQ multiplex PCR reads through MiXCR, storing one row per CDR3 protein. There are around 200,000 distinct CDR3 sequences in the sample; 90% to 95% occur only once, and roughly 0.1% lies in the top ten. CDR1 and CDR2 from the germline V gene are LNHNV and YYDKDF (reference sequence). Trimming pared 3 bases from V and 7 bases from J, leaving 12 bases between. This CDR3 is 13 amino acids long.

The sequencing sample was made of CD4+ T cells from PBMCs. The chain links TRBV15 to TRBJ2-5; D is ambiguous. This TCR was recovered from a human donor in good health. CDR3 in amino acids: CATSSRELGTQYF. In nucleotides, the CDR3 is TGTGCCACCAGCAGCAGAGAGTTGGGGACCCAGTACTTC.